This T cell receptor beta chain was sequenced in a study of T cells in Graves' hyperthyroidism and ophthalmopathy. Lactation, pregnancy, other autoimmune disease or uncontrolled infection excluded patients. From RNA transcripts, TCR beta CDR3 regions were amplified. With the HTBI primer set, the TCR CDR3 went through a first round of RT-PCR. TCRdb ran MiXCR on the multiplex PCR reads and lists one entry per CDR3 protein. The sample holds 560,000 or so distinct CDR3 sequences; 15% to 20% are singletons and the top ten take about 45%. This clonotype showed up many times. Trimming took 1 base from V and 3 from J; bases not matched to a gene: 9. In germline, CDR1 is SGHTA, CDR2 FQGTGA. CDR3 size: 18 residues.

The V gene is TRBV7-3, the J gene TRBJ1-1, with TRBD1 matching 12 bases. Sequencing used blood. The receptor's source is a man between 40 and 49 years old with Graves' ophthalmopathy. The CDR3 DNA reads TGTGCCAGCAGCTTAAGGGCCGGGACAGGGGGCGCAGACACTGAAGCTTTCTTT. Translating gives CASSLRAGTGGADTEAFF.